The rows below give T cell receptor beta chains drawn from one sample of a study of T cell repertoires in cytomegalovirus infection. MiXCR was run by TCRdb on the reads, yielding one entry per CDR3 protein. The sample shows about 680,000 distinct CDR3 sequences, 20% to 25% of them seen only once. The sequencing sample was made of CD8+ T cells from PBMCs. These receptors originate from a human donor in good health (CMV status not recorded). Some clones in this sample may be carry-over from other donors' samples. Each CDR3 is given with its conserved first and last residue. The D gene is left open where the match is weak. A row's size may be missing; if present it is once, few, many or a size class.

>few|TRBV28|TRBD2|TRBJ2-1
CASRSGGADYNEQFF
TGTGCCAGCAGGTCCGGGGGGGCCGACTACAATGAGCAGTTCTTC
>-|TRBV28|TRBD2|TRBJ2-4
CASCSPLGGGYDIQYF
TGTGCCAGCTGTTCTCCCTTGGGCGGGGGGTATGACATTCAGTACTTC
>few|TRBV20-1|-|TRBJ1-5
CSAPVLDRYSNQPQHF
TGCAGTGCGCCAGTGTTAGACAGGTATAGCAATCAGCCCCAGCATTTT
>-|TRBV27|-|TRBJ2-3
CASSLFGHRFSTDTQYF
TGTGCCAGCAGTTTATTTGGCCACCGGTTTAGCACAGATACGCAGTATTTT
>many|TRBV27|-|TRBJ1-5
CASSRTYDQPQHF
TGTGCCAGCAGCCGGACCTACGATCAGCCCCAGCATTTT
>-|TRBV7-9|-|TRBJ1-1
CASRRGLGRDTEAFF
TGTGCCAGCCGTAGGGGGTTAGGGCGGGACACTGAAGCTTTCTTT
>-|TRBV29-1|-|TRBJ1-1
CSVTIAHSARADTEAFF
TGCAGCGTAACGATCGCCCATTCGGCCAGGGCGGACACTGAAGCTTTCTTT
>few|TRBV5-1|-|TRBJ1-4
CASSRTSTGRGEGEKLFF
TGCGCCAGCAGCCGAACATCGACGGGCAGGGGAGAGGGTGAAAAACTGTTTTTT
>-|TRBV20-1|TRBD1|TRBJ1-5
CSARTGRGSPTTQPQHF
TGCAGTGCCAGGACAGGACGAGGTTCTCCGACCACTCAGCCCCAGCATTTT
>-|TRBV12-3/TRBV12-4|-|TRBJ2-7
CASSFGARPREQYF
TGTGCCAGCAGTTTCGGGGCCCGTCCTAGGGAGCAGTACTTC
>once|TRBV29-1|TRBD2|TRBJ2-5
CSVELAGGPPETQYF
TGCAGCGTCGAACTAGCGGGGGGGCCCCCAGAGACCCAGTACTTC
>-|TRBV9|TRBD1|TRBJ1-2
CVNSARPGQGALIYGYTF
TGTGTCAACAGCGCACGACCCGGACAGGGGGCGTTAATCTATGGCTACACCTTC
>few|TRBV23-1|-|TRBJ2-5
CASIEELQETQYF
TGCGCCAGCATCGAGGAGTTACAAGAGACCCAGTACTTC
>-|TRBV29-1|-|TRBJ1-2
CSVGRGPYGYTF
TGCAGCGTTGGAAGAGGCCCCTATGGCTACACCTTC
>many|TRBV7-3|-|TRBJ2-3
CASSPRNLATSTDTQYF
TGTGCCAGCAGCCCAAGAAATCTAGCGACTAGCACAGATACGCAGTATTTT
>-|TRBV5-1|-|TRBJ2-1
CASSLDFRGADEQFF
TGCGCCAGCAGCTTGGATTTTAGAGGGGCGGATGAGCAGTTCTTC
>few|TRBV4-2|TRBD1|TRBJ1-1
CASSQDMGQGIMNTEAFF
TGTGCCAGCAGCCAAGATATGGGACAGGGGATAATGAACACTGAAGCTTTCTTT
>few|TRBV7-9|TRBD2|TRBJ2-5
CASSFSSGARETQYF
TGTGCCAGCAGCTTCTCTAGCGGGGCCCGGGAGACCCAGTACTTC
>many|TRBV28|-|TRBJ2-1
CASSFGVGYNEQFF
TGTGCCAGCAGTTTTGGGGTAGGGTACAATGAGCAGTTCTTC
>-|TRBV5-1|-|TRBJ2-1
CASSWTGTYYNEQFF
TGCGCCAGCAGCTGGACCGGGACATATTACAATGAGCAGTTCTTC
>-|TRBV7-9|-|TRBJ2-5
CASNLLTGKTQYF
TGTGCCAGCAATTTACTTACAGGGAAGACCCAGTACTTC
>many|TRBV7-6|-|TRBJ2-1
CASSRAYNEQFF
TGTGCCAGCAGCCGAGCCTACAATGAGCAGTTCTTC
>-|TRBV7-9|TRBD2|TRBJ2-1
CASSWTSGGAGPLHEQFF
TGTGCCAGCAGCTGGACTAGCGGGGGGGCCGGGCCGTTGCATGAGCAGTTCTTC
>few|TRBV7-9|-|TRBJ2-1
CASSFDSFPQAF
TGTGCCAGCAGCTTCGACAGCTTTCCACAGGCCTTC
>-|TRBV7-7|-|TRBJ2-7
CASSLEAGAQYEQYF
TGTGCTAGCAGCTTAGAGGCGGGGGCACAGTACGAGCAGTACTTC
>-|TRBV5-5|TRBD1|TRBJ1-5
CASSLEQGYQPQHF
TGTGCCAGCAGCTTGGAACAGGGGTATCAGCCCCAGCATTTT
>-|TRBV3-1|TRBD2|TRBJ2-2
CASSTSGGVTGELFF
TGTGCCAGCAGCACTAGCGGGGGTGTCACCGGGGAGCTGTTTTTT
>few|TRBV3-1|TRBD1|TRBJ2-1
CASSQRQGSYNEQFF
TGTGCCAGCAGCCAAAGACAGGGCTCCTACAATGAGCAGTTCTTC
>-|TRBV7-1|-|TRBJ2-3
CASSPPSGGQPQYF
TGTGCCAGCAGCCCGCCAAGTGGGGGCCAGCCCCAGTATTTT
>-|TRBV24-1|-|TRBJ2-3
CATSGPDDDRIGDTQYF
TGTGCCACCAGTGGGCCGGATGATGACAGGATAGGAGATACGCAGTATTTT
>-|TRBV24-1|TRBD2|TRBJ2-1
CATSDMTSGATYNEQFF
TGTGCCACCAGTGATATGACTAGCGGGGCCACCTACAATGAGCAGTTCTTC
>many|TRBV7-2|TRBD1|TRBJ1-1
CASSLAIYRGGTEAFF
TGTGCCAGCAGCTTAGCGATATACAGGGGTGGCACTGAAGCTTTCTTT
>once|TRBV25-1|-|TRBJ2-1
CASKGGYEQFF
TGTGCCAGCAAGGGCGGCTATGAGCAGTTCTTC
>-|TRBV20-1|TRBD2|TRBJ2-1
CSARGPPWTSGGGYEQFF
TGCAGTGCTAGAGGGCCTCCCTGGACTAGCGGGGGAGGGTATGAGCAGTTCTTC
>-|TRBV12-3/TRBV12-4|TRBD2|TRBJ2-7
CASSPGTSGVAYEQYF
TGTGCCAGCAGTCCGGGGACTAGCGGGGTAGCCTACGAGCAGTACTTC
>many|TRBV7-2|-|TRBJ2-2
CASSLTSNTGELFF
TGTGCCAGCAGCTTAACTAGTAACACCGGGGAGCTGTTTTTT
>-|TRBV4-2|TRBD2|TRBJ2-1
CASSQEGGRGWNEQFF
TGTGCCAGCAGCCAAGAGGGGGGGAGGGGTTGGAATGAGCAGTTCTTC
>-|TRBV7-6|TRBD1|TRBJ2-7
CANSSGTGTYEQYF
TGTGCCAACAGCTCCGGGACAGGGACCTACGAGCAGTACTTC
>-|TRBV20-1|-|TRBJ1-5
CSAREGRVFHQPQHF
TGCAGTGCGCGGGAGGGGCGTGTCTTTCATCAGCCCCAGCATTTT
>-|TRBV3-1|-|TRBJ1-4
CASSQDLRDEKLFF
TGTGCCAGCAGCCAAGACCTTAGGGATGAAAAACTGTTTTTT
>-|TRBV19|TRBD1|TRBJ1-2
CASSISPDRGGGYTF
TGTGCCAGTAGTATCTCACCAGACAGGGGAGGAGGCTACACCTTC
>few|TRBV6-1|-|TRBJ2-3
CASSPLLSYPLKSTDTQYF
TGTGCCAGCAGTCCTCTACTATCATACCCGCTAAAGAGTACAGATACGCAGTATTTT
>once|TRBV6-8|-|TRBJ2-5
CASSWSGPSETQYF
TGTGCCAGCAGTTGGAGCGGGCCTAGTGAGACCCAGTACTTC
>many|TRBV11-1|TRBD1|TRBJ2-5
CASSDGTDNQETQYF
TGTGCCAGCAGCGACGGGACAGACAACCAAGAGACCCAGTACTTC
>few|TRBV2|TRBD1|TRBJ2-2
CVTVSDRGRGTGELFF
TGTGTCACGGTGTCGGACAGGGGACGAGGCACCGGGGAGCTGTTTTTT
>many|TRBV7-9|-|TRBJ1-5
CASSLATWSSNQPQHF
TGTGCCAGCAGCTTAGCCACTTGGAGTAGCAATCAGCCCCAGCATTTT
>-|TRBV6-2/TRBV6-3|-|TRBJ1-2
CASSTTVPIAFF
TGTGCCAGCAGTACGACAGTACCAATAGCCTTCTTC